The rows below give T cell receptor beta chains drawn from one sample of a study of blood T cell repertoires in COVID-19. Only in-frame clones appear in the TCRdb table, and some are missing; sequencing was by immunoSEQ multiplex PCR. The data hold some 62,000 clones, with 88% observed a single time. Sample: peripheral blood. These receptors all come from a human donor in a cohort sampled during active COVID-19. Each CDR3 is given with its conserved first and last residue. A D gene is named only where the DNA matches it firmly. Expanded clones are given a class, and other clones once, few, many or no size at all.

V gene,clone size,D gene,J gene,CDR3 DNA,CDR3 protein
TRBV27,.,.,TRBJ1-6,TGTGCCAGCAGGGGGGCAAGGGGAAAAAATTCACCCCTCCACTTT,CASRGARGKNSPLHF
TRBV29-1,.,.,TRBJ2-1,TGCAGCGTTAGGACAGAAGCCTACAATGAGCAGTTCTTC,CSVRTEAYNEQFF
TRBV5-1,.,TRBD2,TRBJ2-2,TGCGCCAGCAGCTTGTTTACGGGGGGGAACACCGGGGAGCTGTTTTTT,CASSLFTGGNTGELFF
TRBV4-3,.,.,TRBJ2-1,TGCGCCAGCAGCCAGCAAAGGGGGAATGAGCAGTTCTTC,CASSQQRGNEQFF
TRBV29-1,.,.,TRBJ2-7,TGCAGCGCCTATGCCGCAGGGGAAGGGCACGAGCAGTACTTC,CSAYAAGEGHEQYF
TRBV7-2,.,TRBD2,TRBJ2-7,TGTGCCAGCAGCTTAGAGACTAGCGGCGGGTACGAGCAGTACTTC,CASSLETSGGYEQYF
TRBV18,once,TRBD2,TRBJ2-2,TGTGCCAGCCTAGTAGCGGGGGCCGAATACACCGGGGAGCTGTTTTTT,CASLVAGAEYTGELFF
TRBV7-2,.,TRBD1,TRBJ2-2,TGTGCCAGCAGCTTAGCGACTACCCCAGGGGGCGGCGGGGAGCTGTTTTTT,CASSLATTPGGGGELFF
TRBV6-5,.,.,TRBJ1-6,TGTGCCAGCAGTTTCCAGGGGACCGACTCACCCCTCCACTTT,CASSFQGTDSPLHF
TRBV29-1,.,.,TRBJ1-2,TGCAGCGTTCAACGGGGTAACTATGGCTACACCTTC,CSVQRGNYGYTF
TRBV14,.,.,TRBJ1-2,TGTGCCAGCAGCCCCCGGAACAGCGGAAAGTCCTATGGCTACACCTTC,CASSPRNSGKSYGYTF
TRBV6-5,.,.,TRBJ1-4,TGTGCCAGCACTCTGGGGGGGGGATTGACTGAAAAACTGTTTTTT,CASTLGGGLTEKLFF
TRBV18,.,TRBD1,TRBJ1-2,TGTGCCAGCTCACCGCGGACAGGGGGCCCTACCTTC,CASSPRTGGPTF
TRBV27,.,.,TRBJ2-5,TGTGCCAGCTCTCGGGGTGCGGGATACCAAGAGACCCAGTACTTC,CASSRGAGYQETQYF
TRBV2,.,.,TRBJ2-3,TGTGCCAGCAGTGAGGGGGCCCGGCGCGTGAATACGCAGTATTTT,CASSEGARRVNTQYF
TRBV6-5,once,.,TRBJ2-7,TGTGCCAGCAAGCTGGAGGGGGCCGTCTCCTACGAGCAGTACTTC,CASKLEGAVSYEQYF
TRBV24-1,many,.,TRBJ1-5,TGTGCCACCAGTGGGTCAGTTGATCAGCCCCAGCATTTT,CATSGSVDQPQHF
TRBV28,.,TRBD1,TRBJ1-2,TGTGCCAGCGGACAGGTCCGACGGGGCTACACCTTC,CASGQVRRGYTF
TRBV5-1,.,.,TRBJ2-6,TGCGCCAGCAGCTTCCCGGGAGTTGCTGGGGCCAACGTCCTGACTTTC,CASSFPGVAGANVLTF
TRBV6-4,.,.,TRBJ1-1,TGTGCCAGCAGTGCCCTAGTGAACACTGAAGCTTTCTTT,CASSALVNTEAFF
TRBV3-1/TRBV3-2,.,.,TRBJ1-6,TGTGCCAGCAGCCAGGGGCGGTCCTATAATTCACCCCTCCACTTT,CASSQGRSYNSPLHF
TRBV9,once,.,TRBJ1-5,TGTGCCAGCAGCGTAGGGAGCGGATACAATCAGCCCCAGCATTTT,CASSVGSGYNQPQHF